This TCR beta chain was documented in a study of blood T cells in healthy people across ages. Isolation per sample recovered at least 6 million PBMCs. This CDR3 comprises 18 residues. Germline lookup yields CDR1 SEHNR and CDR2 FQNEAQ (reference sequence). On this clonotype itself: An end of the junction does not agree with germline; a read error may underlie this.

With a J-beta primer mix and a sample-barcoded 5' primer, a second PCR ran roughly 6 to 11 cycles. Unique molecular identifiers of 12 random nucleotides labeled each cDNA. Using its own MiXCR run on the 5' RACE reads, TCRdb lists one record per CDR3 protein. The sample records 1.5 million to 2 million distinct CDR3 sequences, more than 35% being singletons. Input material: blood. V gene TRBV7-9 combines with J gene TRBJ1-5; tentative D call: TRBD1 (5 bases). The clonotype comes from a human donor in good health. CDR3 residues: CVSSPSRVAGRSNQPQHF. CDR3 in DNA: TGTGTCAGCAGCCCTAGCCGGGTTGCAGGGCGTAGCAATCAGCCCCAGCATTTT.